A selection of T cell receptor beta chains follows, all from one sample in a study of human T cells and chemical hapten exposure. TCRdb analysed the RACE reads with MiXCR anew, one entry per CDR3 protein. This sample has approximately 400,000 distinct CDR3 sequences; roughly 5% occur once, and the top ten carry just over 2.5%. Here the sequenced sample was whole blood, taken in connection with sensitization to the hapten diphenylcyclopropenone (DPC). These receptors all come from a woman aged 50 to 60 with alopecia areata. Some clones in this sample may be carry-over from other donors' samples. CDR3s leave out the opening cysteine and the closing phenylalanine or tryptophan.

CDR3 length	V gene	J gene	CDR3 protein
13	TRBV29-1	TRBJ2-1	SVPDRGRTYNEQF
13	TRBV6-2/TRBV6-3	TRBJ1-5	ASSYGGGGNQPQH
12	TRBV29-1	TRBJ2-1	SVLPGQGGHEQF
11	TRBV28	TRBJ1-2	ASSWDFNYGYT
11	TRBV10-3	TRBJ2-5	AISLGAKETQY
10	TRBV20-1	TRBJ1-1	SARKPATEAF
12	TRBV3-1	TRBJ2-2	ASSFRQGRRELF
15	TRBV13	TRBJ2-5	ASSPPSPSSGQETQY
12	TRBV27	TRBJ2-7	ASRTGGRYYEQY
14	TRBV6-2/TRBV6-3	TRBJ2-3	ASSYSRLASADTQY
10	TRBV6-5	TRBJ2-2	ASREDTGELF
11	TRBV3-1	TRBJ2-5	ASSPGTVGAQY
13	TRBV29-1	TRBJ2-7	SVGARQGARHEQY
12	TRBV7-2	TRBJ2-7	ASSSDGAPYEQY
12	TRBV28	TRBJ2-7	ASSTTLSSYEQY
12	TRBV5-1	TRBJ2-1	ASSSAGGQHELF
15	TRBV3-1	TRBJ2-2	ASSQAKAGENTGELF
11	TRBV29-1	TRBJ2-3	SVRFSGADTQY
11	TRBV14	TRBJ1-5	ASSQGINQPQH
11	TRBV6-5	TRBJ2-1	ASLGSGSNEQF
11	TRBV14	TRBJ2-4	ASSIRQGGIQY
13	TRBV3-1	TRBJ1-1	ASSQATVIRAEAF
11	TRBV6-1	TRBJ1-6	ASSEATNSPLH
11	TRBV29-1	TRBJ1-1	SVPGAYRTEAF
15	TRBV6-6	TRBJ2-7	ASRPLAGGPRGYEQY
11	TRBV27	TRBJ1-2	ASSPTGTAGYT
10	TRBV12-3/TRBV12-4	TRBJ1-2	ASSLAGNGYT
13	TRBV6-2/TRBV6-3	TRBJ2-7	ASSHTSGTAGEQY
14	TRBV4-2	TRBJ2-7	ASSQGVSGGADEQY
13	TRBV10-3	TRBJ2-5	AISESGAQEETQY
12	TRBV10-3	TRBJ2-5	AISRDRERETQY
11	TRBV14	TRBJ1-1	ASSLTTGVKAF
11	TRBV7-2	TRBJ1-1	ASSFSGTTEAF
12	TRBV20-1	TRBJ2-1	SALDRGENNEQF
9	TRBV20-1	TRBJ2-4	SASDPNIQY
14	TRBV28	TRBJ2-7	ASSMTRGGATYEQY
12	TRBV10-3	TRBJ1-1	AISESQGSTEAF
13	TRBV12-3/TRBV12-4	TRBJ1-5	ASSFSGSGNQPQH
10	TRBV28	TRBJ2-7	ASSPPRYEQY
11	TRBV20-1	TRBJ2-5	SARDPTRETQY
13	TRBV11-2	TRBJ1-5	ASSLGIGSNQPQH
14	TRBV7-2	TRBJ2-3	ASSPQLAGGADTQY
12	TRBV14	TRBJ2-1	ASSQVKGYNEQF
14	TRBV20-1	TRBJ1-3	SARVFGQGTGNTIY
11	TRBV2	TRBJ2-7	ASERDGGGEQY
13	TRBV5-6	TRBJ1-2	ASSLGQVLFYGYT
11	TRBV7-9	TRBJ2-7	ASSFGIGYEQY
13	TRBV14	TRBJ2-7	ASSQVSGSTYEQY
13	TRBV6-5	TRBJ1-1	ASSSQGAPNTEAF
10	TRBV6-6	TRBJ2-5	ASSYPKETQY
16	TRBV9	TRBJ2-4	ASSVATRSSGAKNIQY
10	TRBV5-1	TRBJ2-1	ASSFTLNEQF
13	TRBV5-1	TRBJ2-3	ASSFGGRSPDTQY
13	TRBV20-1	TRBJ1-1	SARMTGGRQTEAF